A single sample gave rise to the 10 T cell receptor beta chains below, sequenced in a study of T cells after yellow fever vaccination. MiXCR, applied by TCRdb to the 5' RACE reads, yields one record per CDR3 protein. The table lists approximately 340,000 distinct CDR3 sequences, 8.7% of them singletons. Sequences were derived from PBMCs, sampled on the day of the first yellow fever vaccination. All receptors derive from a man aged 18 to 35 who received the YFV17D yellow fever vaccine.

About this clonotype itself: Possible read error: a much larger clone is one base away. The rearrangement joins TRBV12-3 or TRBV12-4 to TRBJ2-6; D is possibly TRBD2 (5 bases). The length of the CDR3 is 15 residues. CDR3 amino acids: CASSPGLSVANVLTF. The DNA for the CDR3 is TGTGCCAGCAGCCCGGGGTTGTCTGTGGCCAACGTCCTGACTTTC.

The chain links TRBV7-6 to TRBJ1-1; D not certain. Germline V lookup: CDR1 SGHVS, CDR2 FNYEAQ. This CDR3 spans 15 amino acids. The V end lost 1 base, the J end lost 2 bases, and 11 bases lay between the germline ends. Here the CDR3 reads CASSLEIAGNTEAFF. The CDR3 DNA sequence: TGTGCCAGCAGCTTAGAAATCGCAGGCAACACTGAAGCTTTCTTT.

This clonotype was recorded a few times. The gene calls are TRBV5-4 and TRBJ2-5; D is undetermined. CDR3 length: 14 amino acids. Trimming stripped 7 bases from V and 5 bases from J, with 18 bases between. Germline CDR1 reads SGHNT; CDR2 reads YYREEE (reference sequence). The CDR3 DNA reads as TGTGCCAGCGGTCAGGACGGCCTTTGGGAGACCCAGTACTTC. Translated: CASGQDGLWETQYF.

This clonotype was seen many times. The genes are TRBV5-1 and TRBJ2-1; 8 bases are a match to TRBD2. Germline values: CDR1 SGHRS, CDR2 YFSETQ. The CDR3 spans 15 residues. The V gene end was trimmed by 4 bases and the J gene end by 4 bases; junction bases not matched to a gene: 7. DNA for the CDR3: TGCGCCAGCAGCAGATTAGCGGGGCGATACAATGAGCAGTTCTTC. As protein: CASSRLAGRYNEQFF.

The sample holds a few counts of this clonotype. The rearrangement uses TRBV4-1 and TRBJ2-3; 7 nucleotides agree with TRBD1. Trimming took 3 bases from V and 4 from J; bases not matched to a gene: 10. CDR3 length: 16 amino acids. CDR1 and CDR2 from the germline V gene are MGHRA and YSYEKL. CDR3 sequence: CASSHMGQQSPDTQYF. Here the CDR3 DNA reads TGCGCCAGCAGCCACATGGGACAGCAATCTCCAGATACGCAGTATTTT.

The gene calls are TRBV12-3 or TRBV12-4 and TRBJ2-3, with D uncertain. The CDR3 covers 14 residues. Trimming took 6 bases from V and 2 from J, leaving 12 bases between them. The CDR3 loop is CASRSIPVTDTQYF. DNA of the CDR3: TGTGCCAGCAGATCCATCCCAGTCACAGATACGCAGTATTTT.

This clonotype has ten or more counts. The V gene is TRBV12-3 or TRBV12-4, the J gene TRBJ2-7; a possible D gene is TRBD2 (5 bases). V was pared by 6 bases and J by 5 bases, with 11 bases between. The CDR3 is 12 residues long. CDR3: CASRSIGDEQYF. DNA for the CDR3: TGTGCCAGCAGGTCCATCGGGGACGAGCAGTACTTC.

This clonotype was recorded a few times. V usage is TRBV29-1 and J usage is TRBJ2-2, with D perhaps TRBD1 or TRBD2 (5 bases each). This CDR3 contains 14 residues. V lost 8 bases and J 1 base, leaving 14 bases between the germline ends. CDR1 is SQVTM and CDR2 is ANQGSEA in the germline V gene. The CDR3 protein is CSFRGAGNTGELFF. The CDR3 coding sequence is TGCAGCTTTCGAGGGGCGGGGAACACCGGGGAGCTGTTTTTT.

To note about this clonotype: The junction departs from germline at one end; a sequencing error may be responsible. The gene calls are TRBV4-1 and TRBJ1-2; 7 bases align to TRBD1. This CDR3 has 13 residues. From germline, CDR1 is MGHRA and CDR2 YSYEKL. The CDR3 DNA reads TGCGCCAGCAGCCAAGATGTCAAGGGACAGAAAATCTTC. Protein sequence: CASSQDVKGQKIF.

The V call is TRBV6-1, the J call TRBJ2-3; 9 nucleotides match TRBD2. The CDR3 runs 15 residues. J gave up 5 bases and V 5 bases, and 8 bases lay outside the gene matches. Per germline, CDR1 MNHNS and CDR2 SASEGT. The chain's CDR3 is CASSLLAGRGDTQYF. The DNA for the CDR3 is TGTGCCAGCAGTCTTCTAGCGGGGCGAGGAGATACGCAGTATTTT.